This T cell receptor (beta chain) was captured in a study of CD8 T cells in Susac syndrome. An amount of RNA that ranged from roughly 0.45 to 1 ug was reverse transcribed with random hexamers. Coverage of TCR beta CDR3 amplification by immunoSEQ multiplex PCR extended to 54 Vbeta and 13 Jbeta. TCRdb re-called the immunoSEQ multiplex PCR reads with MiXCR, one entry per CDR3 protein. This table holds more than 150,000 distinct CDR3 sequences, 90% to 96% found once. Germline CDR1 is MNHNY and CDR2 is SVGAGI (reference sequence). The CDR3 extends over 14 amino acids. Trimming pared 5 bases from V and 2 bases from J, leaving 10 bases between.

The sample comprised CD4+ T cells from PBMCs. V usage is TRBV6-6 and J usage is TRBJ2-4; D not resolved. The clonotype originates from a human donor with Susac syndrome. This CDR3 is CASSALETKNIQYF. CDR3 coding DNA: TGTGCCAGCAGTGCCCTAGAAACCAAAAACATTCAGTACTTC.